The subject of this entry is one TCR beta chain. CDR1 is LNHDA, CDR2 SQIVND, per germline (reference sequence). The V and J ends lost 7 bases and 2 bases respectively, with 9 bases between them. This CDR3 spans 12 amino acids. The data originate from a study of blood T cell repertoires in COVID-19. Some clones are missing from TCRdb's copy, which holds only in-frame ones; the method was immunoSEQ multiplex PCR. The profile covers around 220,000 clones, with roughly 88% appearing a single time and 2% to 2.5% taken by the ten largest. The source material was peripheral blood. The gene calls are TRBV19 and TRBJ2-7; tentatively, D is TRBD2 (6 bases). This TCR was sampled from a woman in her thirties or forties who had recovered from COVID-19. CDR3 sequence reads: CASTGETYEQYF. The CDR3 DNA follows: TGTGCCAGTACGGGGGAGACCTACGAGCAGTACTTC. The whole variable domain, remainder taken from reference TRBV19 and TRBJ2-7, is DGGITQSPKYLFRKEGQNVTLSCEQNLNHDAMYWYRQDPGQGLRLIYYSQIVNDFQKGDIAEGYSVSREKKESFPLTVTSAQKNPTAFYLCASTGETYEQYFGPGTRLTVT.